The 25 T cell receptor beta chains given below trace back to one sample, sequenced in a study of blood T cell repertoires in COVID-19. The protocol was immunoSEQ multiplex PCR, while the TCRdb copy is restricted to in-frame clones and leaves out a portion. Seen here are 9,500 to 13,000 clones, roughly 80% observed once, and the top ten hold about 13%. What was sequenced was peripheral blood. These receptors came from a human donor in a cohort sampled during active COVID-19.

This clone was seen only a few times. The rearrangement joins TRBV24-1 to TRBJ2-1, with 7 bases fitting TRBD1. Per the germline V gene, CDR1 is KGHDR and CDR2 is SFDVKD. The CDR3 totals 15 residues. V lost 0 bases and J lost 5; bases outside the gene matches: 3. The CDR3 spells CATSDLRQGNNEQFF. Here the CDR3 DNA reads TGTGCCACCAGTGATTTGCGACAGGGAAACAATGAGCAGTTCTTC.

V and J are TRBV4-1 and TRBJ1-2; possible D gene TRBD1, 5 bases. The CDR3 sequence is 14 residues long. The V and J ends lost 3 bases and 8 bases respectively, with 16 bases between them. Looked up from germline, CDR1 is MGHRA and CDR2 is YSYEKL. In DNA form, the CDR3 reads TGCGCCAGCAGCCAGTTGGTGGACATTTACGGCTACACCTTC. Translation: CASSQLVDIYGYTF.

V is TRBV7-6 and J is TRBJ2-5, with TRBD2 matching over 13 bases. Germline V gene data show CDR1 as SGHVS and CDR2 as FNYEAQ. The V and J ends lost 5 bases and 2 bases, in that order; junction bases with no gene match: 5. The CDR3 consists of 16 residues. Written as DNA, the CDR3 is TGTGCCAGCAGCCGCGGACTAGCGGGAGTGCAAGAGACCCAGTACTTC. This codes for CASSRGLAGVQETQYF.

In its sample, this clone was seen once. The chain carries TRBV19 and TRBJ1-2, with D possibly matching TRBD1 (6 bases). V was pared by 3 bases and J by 14 bases, with 22 bases between. CDR3 size: 14 residues. Germline CDR1 is LNHDA and CDR2 is SQIVND (reference sequence). The CDR3 here is CASSIGDTARQRTF. The DNA of the CDR3 is TGTGCCAGTAGTATCGGGGACACCGCTCGGCAGAGGACCTTC.

J is TRBJ2-3 and V is TRBV19; tentative D call: TRBD2 (5 bases). This CDR3 has 14 amino acids. Germline assignment: CDR1 LNHDA and CDR2 SQIVND (reference sequence). The V and J ends lost 3 bases and 4 bases respectively, with 11 bases between them. The CDR3 here is CASSIRGMADTQYF. Written as DNA, the CDR3 is TGTGCCAGTAGTATTCGGGGTATGGCAGATACGCAGTATTTT.

The chain couples TRBV6-4 to TRBJ2-2; perhaps TRBD1 as D (6 bases). The CDR3 spans 14 residues. Trimming shortened V by 10 bases and J by 0 bases, and 12 bases separated the two germline ends. In germline, CDR1 is MRHNA, CDR2 SNTAGT. The chain's CDR3 is CATSGQTNTGELFF. CDR3 bases: TGTGCCACCTCGGGACAAACGAACACCGGGGAGCTGTTTTTT.

V is TRBV5-8 and J is TRBJ2-5, with 9 bases identical to TRBD1. Germline lookup yields CDR1 SGHTS and CDR2 YDEGEE. Germline trimming cut 6 bases from V and 5 bases from J; bases unmatched to any gene: 11. There are 15 residues in the CDR3. CDR3 protein: CASTLRTGGGETQYF. DNA of the CDR3: TGTGCCAGCACCCTTCGAACAGGGGGCGGTGAGACCCAGTACTTC.

This clone has just one count. The genes are TRBV7-8 and TRBJ1-5; 8 bases line up with TRBD1. This CDR3 is built from 14 residues. V gave up 3 bases and J gave up 7 bases; unmatched junction bases: 5. The germline V gene encodes CDR1 SGHVS and CDR2 FQNEAQ. The CDR3 spells CASSFRGRGQPQHF. The CDR3 DNA is TGTGCCAGCAGCTTCAGGGGGCGAGGGCAGCCCCAGCATTTT.

This clone has just a few counts. V gene TRBV7-6 combines with J gene TRBJ1-2; 7 nucleotides match TRBD1. CDR1 is SGHVS and CDR2 is FNYEAQ in the germline V gene. This CDR3 is built from 13 residues. The V gene end was trimmed by 8 bases and the J gene end by 14 bases; junction bases not matched to a gene: 17. The CDR3 DNA reads as TGTGCCAGCGGTCTCTTCGCTGGGACAGCTAATACCTTC. It yields the protein CASGLFAGTANTF.

The V gene is TRBV27, the J gene TRBJ1-3; tentative D call: TRBD1 (6 bases). The CDR3 covers 15 residues. The germline CDR1 and CDR2 sequences are MNHEY and SMNVEV (reference sequence). Trimming pared 3 bases from V and 3 bases from J, leaving 12 bases between. CDR3 nucleotide sequence: TGTGCCAGCAGTTTTCTAGGGGGTGGTGGAAACACCATATATTTT. Translated: CASSFLGGGGNTIYF.

This clone was detected only once. V is TRBV9 and J is TRBJ2-7, with 9 positions matching TRBD2. The germline gives CDR1 SGDLS, CDR2 YYNGEE. This CDR3 spans 16 amino acids. Trimming cost V 4 bases and J 6 bases; bases outside gene matches: 14. In DNA, the CDR3 is TGTGCCAGCAGCCTTAGTGGGACTAGCAGCCTGGGCGAGCAGTACTTC. Its protein is CASSLSGTSSLGEQYF.

V and J are TRBV6-2 or TRBV6-3 and TRBJ2-1; 9 bases match TRBD2. Trimming removed 6 bases from V and 1 base from J; junction bases left unmatched: 7. Germline V gene data show CDR1 as MNHEY and CDR2 as SVGEGT. This CDR3 is built from 16 residues. The CDR3 DNA follows: TGTGCCAGCAGCCCTTCGACTAGCGGATCCTACAATGAGCAGTTCTTC. It translates to CASSPSTSGSYNEQFF.

By frequency in the sample, this clone is medium-sized. The chain links TRBV9 to TRBJ2-7, with D possibly matching TRBD2 (7 bases). Trimming stripped 7 bases from V and 2 bases from J, with 19 bases between. Germline CDR1 and CDR2: SGDLS and YYNGEE. The CDR3 length is 15 residues. The chain's CDR3 is CASGDGGGEPYEQYF. Here the CDR3 DNA reads TGTGCCAGCGGTGATGGCGGGGGCGAACCCTACGAGCAGTACTTC.

The J gene is TRBJ2-7, the V gene TRBV5-1; 7 nucleotides agree with TRBD1. Germline V CDR1 and CDR2: SGHRS, YFSETQ. V dropped 7 bases and J dropped 0; count of bases not matched to a gene: 28. There are 21 residues in the CDR3. CDR3 bases: TGCGCCAGCGCAGTTCAGGCCCTCACAGGGGTTAGCACCTCGAGCTCCTACGAGCAGTACTTC. Protein: CASAVQALTGVSTSSSYEQYF.

The chain couples TRBV11-3 to TRBJ2-1; D may be TRBD2 (5 bases). V shed 5 bases and J shed 0 bases, with 14 bases lying between them. The CDR3 totals 16 residues. Germline V gene data show CDR1 as SGHNT and CDR2 as YENEEA. CDR3 DNA: TGTGCCAGCAGCCCAGAGGGCCTCCTCTCCTACAATGAGCAGTTCTTC. Its protein is CASSPEGLLSYNEQFF.

This clone came up once. This chain joins TRBV5-8 and TRBJ2-1; 9 nucleotides line up with TRBD1. This CDR3 is built from 17 residues. V gave up 4 bases and J gave up 4 bases; unmatched junction bases: 12. Germline-derived CDR1 and CDR2 are SGHTS and YDEGEE. The CDR3 DNA follows: TGTGCCAGCAGCCCGGGACAGGGTGTAGCCCTTTACAATGAGCAGTTCTTC. Amino acid sequence: CASSPGQGVALYNEQFF.

Details on this clone: Other DNA sequences in the sample encode the same CDR3. This chain joins TRBV7-3 and TRBJ2-3; weak D call: TRBD2 (5 bases). Germline V gene sequence: CDR1 SGHTA, CDR2 FQGTGA. Trimming took 2 bases from V and 4 from J, leaving 10 bases between them. The CDR3 spans 14 residues. The CDR3, as DNA: TGTGCCAGCAGCTTACGGGATGTCGCAGATACGCAGTATTTT. Amino acids: CASSLRDVADTQYF. Full variable domain (missing parts from reference TRBV7-3 and TRBJ2-3): GAGVSQTPSNKVTEKGKYVELRCDPISGHTALYWYRQSLGQGPEFLIYFQGTGAADDSGLPNDRFFAVRPEGSVSTLKIQRTERGDSAVYLCASSLRDVADTQYFGPGTRLTVL.

The V gene is TRBV5-1, the J gene TRBJ2-3; 9 bases map to TRBD2. The ends lost 4 bases at V and 1 base at J; junction bases unmatched: 4. In germline, CDR1 is SGHRS, CDR2 YFSETQ. The CDR3 loop spans 15 amino acids. The CDR3 protein is CASSVSGSGTDTQYF. CDR3 nucleotide sequence: TGCGCCAGCAGCGTTAGCGGGAGTGGCACAGATACGCAGTATTTT.

The V and J genes are TRBV5-1 and TRBJ1-1; a weak D match, TRBD1 (5 bases). Per germline, CDR1 SGHRS and CDR2 YFSETQ. The CDR3 totals 13 residues. V was trimmed by 3 bases and J by 5 bases, leaving 11 bases between them. This chain's CDR3 is CASSSPGQTEAFF. CDR3 nucleotides: TGCGCCAGCAGCTCCCCAGGGCAGACTGAAGCTTTCTTT.

The chain couples TRBV6-1 to TRBJ2-2, with 12 bases identical to TRBD2. V shed 3 bases and J 7 bases; nucleotides not matched to a gene: 3. CDR1 is MNHNS, CDR2 SASEGT, per germline. The CDR3 runs 15 residues. The CDR3 loop reads CASSELAGGVGELFF. Written as DNA, the CDR3 is TGTGCCAGCAGTGAGCTAGCGGGAGGGGTCGGGGAGCTGTTTTTT.

This clone came up a few times. V is TRBV5-1 and J is TRBJ2-1, with D perhaps matching TRBD2 (5 bases). V lost 2 bases, J lost 14 bases, and 17 bases lay in between. CDR3 size: 13 residues. The germline V gene has CDR1 SGHRS and CDR2 YFSETQ. CDR3 bases: TGCGCCAGCAGCTTTGGGAGCGATTTTGAAAAGTTCTTC. Translation gives CASSFGSDFEKFF.

The chain recombines TRBV2 with TRBJ1-6, with D possibly being TRBD1 (6 bases). Trimming cost V 7 bases and J 7 bases, with 14 bases left between them. Germline V gives CDR1 SNHLY, CDR2 FYNNEI. The CDR3 spans 14 residues. The CDR3 protein is CASNPGRGNSPLHF. For the CDR3, the DNA is TGTGCCAGCAACCCCGGCAGGGGCAATTCACCCCTCCACTTT.

The chain couples TRBV24-1 to TRBJ1-1, with 7 positions matching TRBD1. CDR1 and CDR2 (germline): KGHDR, SFDVKD. This CDR3 region has 16 residues. J was trimmed by 1 base and V by 4 bases; bases with no gene match: 8. The DNA for the CDR3 is TGTGCCACCAGTGACGGACACAGGGGTTCGAACACTGAAGCTTTCTTT. Its protein is CATSDGHRGSNTEAFF.

The V gene is TRBV5-4, the J gene TRBJ2-7; 9 bases agree with TRBD1. Germline-derived CDR1 and CDR2 are SGHNT and YYREEE (reference sequence). This CDR3 is 14 amino acids long. V shed 4 bases, J shed 8 bases, and the junction held 10 bases outside the gene matches. CDR3: CASSEQGAGSKQYF. The CDR3 bases are TGTGCCAGCAGCGAACAGGGGGCGGGAAGTAAGCAGTACTTC.

The chain joins TRBV28 to TRBJ2-3, with 7 bases identical to TRBD2. V dropped 4 bases and J dropped 6; count of bases not matched to a gene: 10. The CDR3 totals 15 residues. The germline V gene encodes CDR1 MDHEN and CDR2 SYDVKM. CDR3 amino acids: CASSYTGSGGDTQYF. In DNA, the CDR3 is TGTGCCAGCAGTTACACCGGTTCCGGGGGGGATACGCAGTATTTT.